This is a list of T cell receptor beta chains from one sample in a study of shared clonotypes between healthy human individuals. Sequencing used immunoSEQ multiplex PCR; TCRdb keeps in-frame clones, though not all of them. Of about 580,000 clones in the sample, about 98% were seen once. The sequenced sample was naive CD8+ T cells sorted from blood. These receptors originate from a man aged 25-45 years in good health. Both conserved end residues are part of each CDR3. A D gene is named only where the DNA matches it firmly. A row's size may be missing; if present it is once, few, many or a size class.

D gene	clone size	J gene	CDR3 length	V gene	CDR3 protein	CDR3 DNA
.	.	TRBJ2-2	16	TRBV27	CASSSRVGVDTGELFF	TGTGCCAGCAGTTCCCGAGTAGGGGTAGATACCGGGGAGCTGTTTTTT
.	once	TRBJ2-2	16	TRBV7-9	CASSGLTGTHTGELFF	TGTGCCAGCAGCGGGCTCACGGGAACCCACACCGGGGAGCTGTTTTTT
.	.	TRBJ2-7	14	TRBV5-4	CASSNRGAEGEQYF	TGTGCCAGCAGCAATCGGGGGGCCGAAGGCGAGCAGTACTTC
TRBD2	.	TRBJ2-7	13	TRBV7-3	CAPRLAASWEQYF	TGTGCCCCCCGGCTAGCGGCGAGTTGGGAGCAGTACTTC
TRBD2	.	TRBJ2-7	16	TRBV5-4	CASSSRLGLAVHEQYF	TGTGCCAGCAGCTCTAGGCTGGGACTAGCGGTCCACGAGCAGTACTTC
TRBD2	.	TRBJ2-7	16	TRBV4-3	CASSQDRSGSSYEQYF	TGCGCCAGCAGCCAAGATCGAAGCGGGAGTTCCTACGAGCAGTACTTC
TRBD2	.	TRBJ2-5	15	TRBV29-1	CSVTGGLAGEETQYF	TGCAGCGTTACCGGGGGACTAGCGGGAGAAGAGACCCAGTACTTC
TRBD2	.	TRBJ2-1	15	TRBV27	CASLVREGTYNEQFF	TGTGCCAGTCTTGTCCGGGAGGGAACCTACAATGAGCAGTTCTTC
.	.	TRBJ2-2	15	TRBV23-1	CASIKPGRNTGELFF	TGCGCCAGCATTAAACCGGGACGGAACACCGGGGAGCTGTTTTTT
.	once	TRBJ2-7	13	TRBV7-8	CASSRGGTYEQYF	TGTGCCAGCAGCAGAGGGGGTACCTACGAGCAGTACTTC
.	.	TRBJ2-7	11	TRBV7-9	CASSRSYEQYF	TGTGCCAGCTCTCGGTCCTACGAGCAGTACTTC
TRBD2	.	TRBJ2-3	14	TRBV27	CASSWAGATDTQYF	TGTGCCAGCAGTTGGGCGGGAGCGACAGATACGCAGTATTTT
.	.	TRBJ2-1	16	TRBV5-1	CASSLGLGLAYNEQFF	TGCGCCAGCAGCTTGGGGTTGGGACTCGCCTACAATGAGCAGTTCTTC
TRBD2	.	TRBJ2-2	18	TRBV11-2	CASSLDGLADTNTGELFF	TGTGCCAGCAGCTTAGATGGACTAGCGGATACGAACACCGGGGAGCTGTTTTTT
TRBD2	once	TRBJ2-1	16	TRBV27	CASSLEGTSSYNEQFF	TGTGCCAGCAGTTTAGAAGGGACTAGCTCCTACAATGAGCAGTTCTTC
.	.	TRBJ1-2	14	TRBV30	CAWSPGGGNYGYTF	TGTGCCTGGAGTCCGGGAGGGGGGAACTATGGCTACACCTTC
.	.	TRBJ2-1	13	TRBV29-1	CSVQDSSYNEQFF	TGCAGCGTTCAAGACAGTTCCTACAATGAGCAGTTCTTC